Listed below are T cell receptor beta chains from one sample, sequenced in a study of blood T cells in healthy people across ages. TCRdb ran MiXCR on the 5' RACE reads and lists one entry per CDR3 protein. Of hundreds of thousands of distinct CDR3 sequences listed, around two fifths are singletons. The sequenced sample consisted of blood. The receptors stem from a man aged 55 to 70 in good health. CDR3s include the opening cysteine and the closing phenylalanine or tryptophan. Fields, in order: CDR3 length, clone size, D gene, J gene, V gene, CDR3 protein, CDR3 DNA. A D gene is named only where the DNA matches it firmly. Size is stated for part of the rows, as once, few or many counts, or as a class when the clone is expanded.

18,many,-,TRBJ1-5,TRBV6-1,CASSGRKEERVSNQPQHF,TGTGCCAGCAGTGGCCGAAAGGAGGAAAGGGTTAGCAATCAGCCCCAGCATTTT
17,once,TRBD2,TRBJ2-7,TRBV9,CASSSPGLAGGPAEQYF,TGTGCCAGCAGTTCTCCTGGACTAGCGGGGGGCCCCGCCGAGCAGTACTTC
15,few,-,TRBJ1-2,TRBV5-5,CASTIGQLINYGYTF,TGTGCCAGCACAATCGGACAGCTAATTAACTATGGCTACACCTTC
16,many,TRBD2,TRBJ2-7,TRBV27,CASSFGTSGGAYEQYF,TGTGCCAGCAGTTTTGGGACTAGCGGGGGGGCCTACGAGCAGTACTTC
14,few,TRBD2,TRBJ2-5,TRBV7-2,CASRGLGRQETQYF,TGTGCCAGCAGAGGACTAGGGAGACAAGAGACCCAGTACTTC
13,few,TRBD2,TRBJ2-7,TRBV12-3/TRBV12-4,CASSPTSRYEQYF,TGTGCCAGCAGTCCGACTAGCAGATACGAGCAGTACTTC
15,-,TRBD1,TRBJ1-1,TRBV15,CATSRARDRGTEAFF,TGTGCCACCAGCAGAGCCCGGGACAGGGGAACTGAAGCTTTCTTT
14,-,TRBD1,TRBJ1-2,TRBV6-5,CASSTLTGDYGYTF,TGTGCCAGCAGTACACTGACAGGGGATTATGGCTACACCTTC
15,-,TRBD2,TRBJ2-1,TRBV6-5,CASSPGTSGSNEQFF,TGTGCCAGCAGTCCGGGGACTAGCGGTTCCAATGAGCAGTTCTTC
14,few,TRBD2,TRBJ2-7,TRBV7-2,CASSLRAGRDEQYF,TGTGCCAGCAGCCTCCGGGCAGGGAGGGACGAGCAGTACTTC
19,-,TRBD2,TRBJ2-3,TRBV27,CATSSPYGGGAVSTDTQYF,TGTGCCACTAGCAGCCCATACGGCGGGGGGGCCGTTAGCACAGATACGCAGTATTTT
16,-,-,TRBJ1-1,TRBV15,CATSRSPQGTNTEAFF,TGTGCCACCAGCAGATCCCCTCAGGGGACGAACACTGAAGCTTTCTTT
12,-,-,TRBJ2-1,TRBV5-1,CASSDYDNEQFF,TGCGCCAGCAGCGATTATGACAACGAGCAGTTCTTC
15,-,-,TRBJ2-1,TRBV28,CASSPQGRKYNEQFF,TGTGCCAGCAGCCCCCAGGGTAGAAAGTACAATGAGCAGTTCTTC
15,once,TRBD1,TRBJ1-1,TRBV5-5,CTSSLQGPLNTEAFF,TGTACCAGTAGCTTACAGGGGCCATTGAACACTGAAGCTTTCTTT
12,once,-,TRBJ2-5,TRBV30,CAGSLGRSSQYF,TGTGCCGGGAGTCTAGGGCGGTCGTCCCAGTACTTC
16,few,TRBD1,TRBJ1-4,TRBV4-3,CASSQDAAGGFEKLFF,TGCGCCAGCAGCCAAGACGCGGCAGGGGGTTTTGAAAAACTGTTTTTT
16,-,-,TRBJ2-1,TRBV27,CASSPGGGTIDNEQFF,TGTGCCAGCAGTCCTGGGGGGGGGACAATTGACAATGAGCAGTTCTTC
12,-,-,TRBJ2-7,TRBV7-9,CASRSLSYEQYF,TGTGCCAGCAGGTCCCTCTCCTACGAGCAGTACTTC
15,many,TRBD1,TRBJ1-4,TRBV28,CASRDRAATNEKLFF,TGTGCCAGCAGAGACAGGGCAGCAACTAATGAAAAACTGTTTTTT
14,few,-,TRBJ1-2,TRBV6-7,CASSQQGPNYGYTF,TGTGCCAGCAGCCAACAGGGACCGAACTATGGCTACACCTTC
12,-,-,TRBJ2-1,TRBV20-1,CSAARTGNEQFF,TGCAGTGCCGCCCGGACGGGAAATGAGCAGTTCTTC
10,many,-,TRBJ1-2,TRBV20-1,CSARADGYTF,TGCAGTGCTAGAGCGGATGGCTACACCTTC
15,-,TRBD1,TRBJ1-1,TRBV14,CASSLRDRPNPEAFF,TGTGCCAGCAGCCTCAGGGACAGGCCTAACCCTGAAGCTTTCTTT